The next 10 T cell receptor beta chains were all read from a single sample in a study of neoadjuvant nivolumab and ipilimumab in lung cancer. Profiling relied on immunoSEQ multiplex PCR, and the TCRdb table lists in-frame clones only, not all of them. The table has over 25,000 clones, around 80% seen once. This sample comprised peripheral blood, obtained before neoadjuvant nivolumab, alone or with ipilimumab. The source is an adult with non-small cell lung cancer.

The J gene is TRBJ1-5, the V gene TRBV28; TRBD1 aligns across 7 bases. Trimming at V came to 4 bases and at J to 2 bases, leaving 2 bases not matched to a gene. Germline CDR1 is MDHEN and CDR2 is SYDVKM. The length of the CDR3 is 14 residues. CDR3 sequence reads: CASSSGTGNQPQHF. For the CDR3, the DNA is TGTGCCAGCAGTTCCGGGACAGGCAATCAGCCCCAGCATTTT.

CDR3 bases: TGTGCCAGCAGCAATCCCGGGGATACCGCTGAAGCTTTCTTT. Protein product: CASSNPGDTAEAFF. This chain links TRBV7-9 with TRBJ1-1; D unresolved. The V and J ends lost 5 bases and 6 bases respectively, with 16 bases between them. Germline values: CDR1 SEHNR, CDR2 FQNEAQ (reference sequence). This CDR3 region has 14 residues. Filled out from reference TRBV7-9 and TRBJ1-1, the complete variable domain reads DTGVSQNPRHKITKRGQNVTFRCDPISEHNRLYWYRQTLGQGPEFLTYFQNEAQLEKSRLLSDRFSAERPKGSFSTLEIQRTEQGDSAMYLCASSNPGDTAEAFFGQGTRLTVV.

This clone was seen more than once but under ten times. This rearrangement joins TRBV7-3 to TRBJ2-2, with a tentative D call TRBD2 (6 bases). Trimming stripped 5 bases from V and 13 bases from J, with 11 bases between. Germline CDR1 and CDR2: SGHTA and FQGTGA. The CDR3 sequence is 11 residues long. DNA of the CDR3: TGTGCCAGCAGCCCGGGACTGGGGCTGTTTTTT. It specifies CASSPGLGLFF.

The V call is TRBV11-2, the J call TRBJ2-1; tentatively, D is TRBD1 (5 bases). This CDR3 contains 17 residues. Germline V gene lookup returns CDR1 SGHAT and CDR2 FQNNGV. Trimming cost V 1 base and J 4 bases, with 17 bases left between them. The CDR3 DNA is TGTGCCAGCAGCTTAGTGGTGGGGCCGGGTGGTTACAATGAGCAGTTCTTC. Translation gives CASSLVVGPGGYNEQFF.

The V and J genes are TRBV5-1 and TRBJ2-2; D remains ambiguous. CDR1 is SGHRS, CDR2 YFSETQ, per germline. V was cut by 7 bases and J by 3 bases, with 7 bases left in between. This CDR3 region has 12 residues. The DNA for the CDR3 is TGCGCCAGCCGGGTTGACACCGGGGAGCTGTTTTTT. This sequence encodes CASRVDTGELFF.

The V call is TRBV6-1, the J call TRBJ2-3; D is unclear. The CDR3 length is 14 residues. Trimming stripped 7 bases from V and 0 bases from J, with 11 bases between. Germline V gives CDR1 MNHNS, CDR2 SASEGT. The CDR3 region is CASKPTPSTDTQYF. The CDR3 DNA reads TGTGCCAGCAAGCCGACCCCGAGCACAGATACGCAGTATTTT.

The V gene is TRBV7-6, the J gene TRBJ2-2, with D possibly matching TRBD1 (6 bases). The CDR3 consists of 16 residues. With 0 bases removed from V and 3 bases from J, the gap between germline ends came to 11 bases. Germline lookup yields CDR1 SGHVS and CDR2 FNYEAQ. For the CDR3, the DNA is TGTGCCAGCAGCTTAGCACAGGGTCTAGACACCGGGGAGCTGTTTTTT. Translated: CASSLAQGLDTGELFF.

This chain's CDR3 is CATRQSNQPQHF. CDR3 coding DNA: TGTGCCACCCGACAAAGCAATCAGCCCCAGCATTTT. The rearrangement uses TRBV10-3 and TRBJ1-5; D is undetermined. This CDR3 is built from 12 residues. Germline V gene sequence: CDR1 ENHRY, CDR2 SYGVKD. V lost 10 bases, J lost 1 base, and 8 bases lay in between.

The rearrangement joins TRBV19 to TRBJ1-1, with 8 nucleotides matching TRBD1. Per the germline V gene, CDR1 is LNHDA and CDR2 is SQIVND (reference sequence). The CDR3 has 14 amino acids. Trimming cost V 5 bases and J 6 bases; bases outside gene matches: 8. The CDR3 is CASSPQGAWSEAFF. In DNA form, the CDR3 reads TGTGCCAGTAGTCCCCAGGGGGCATGGTCTGAAGCTTTCTTT.

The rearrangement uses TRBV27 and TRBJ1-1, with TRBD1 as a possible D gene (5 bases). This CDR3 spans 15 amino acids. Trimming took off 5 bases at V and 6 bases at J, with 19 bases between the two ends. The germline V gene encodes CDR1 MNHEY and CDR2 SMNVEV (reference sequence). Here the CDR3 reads CASSPGYGAVAEAFF. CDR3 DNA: TGTGCCAGCAGTCCAGGGTATGGGGCCGTCGCTGAAGCTTTCTTT.